Shown below are 8 T cell receptor beta chains from a single sample sequenced in a study of cytomegalovirus exposure and HLA in healthy donors. 13 Jbeta primers and 60 Vbeta primers were used for the PCR. Using immunoSEQ multiplex PCR, the repertoire was profiled, and TCRdb retains in-frame clones only, with some absent. The sample shows some 95,000 clones, about 70% of them seen only once. Sequenced input: PBMCs. The receptors originated from a man aged 25 to 40 in good health and CMV-seronegative.

The rearrangement links TRBV2 to TRBJ1-2; D gene uncertain. V gave up 6 bases and J gave up 11 bases, with 10 bases separating them. Germline CDR1 is SNHLY and CDR2 is FYNNEI. The CDR3 is made up of 10 amino acids. CDR3 loop: CASRETYYTF. The CDR3 nucleotides read TGTGCCAGCAGAGAAACATATTACACCTTC.

The chain recombines TRBV5-1 with TRBJ1-1; TRBD1 is a possible D gene (5 bases). V gave up 3 bases and J gave up 1 base, with 10 bases separating them. CDR3 length: 14 amino acids. Germline V gives CDR1 SGHRS, CDR2 YFSETQ. The CDR3 is CASSSDRGNTEAFF. The CDR3 coding sequence is TGCGCCAGCAGCTCCGACAGAGGGAACACTGAAGCTTTCTTT.

The V call is TRBV6-1, the J call TRBJ2-1; 10 nucleotides agree with TRBD2. Germline values: CDR1 MNHNS, CDR2 SASEGT. The CDR3 totals 15 residues. Unmatched junction bases numbered 0, after V lost 4 bases and J lost 0 bases. Written as DNA, the CDR3 is TGTGCCAGCAGTGGGACTAGCGGCTCCTACAATGAGCAGTTCTTC. It specifies CASSGTSGSYNEQFF.

This chain joins TRBV2 and TRBJ1-1; TRBD1 aligns across 11 bases. CDR3 length: 17 residues. Germline V gene data show CDR1 as SNHLY and CDR2 as FYNNEI. V gave up 1 base and J gave up 4 bases; unmatched junction bases: 8. In DNA form, the CDR3 reads TGTGCCAGCAGTGAAGGACCGGGACAGGGGGAGGGCACTGAAGCTTTCTTT. This translates into CASSEGPGQGEGTEAFF.

The chain joins TRBV7-9 to TRBJ1-1; possibly TRBD1 for D (6 bases). V dropped 8 bases and J dropped 1 base, with 11 bases sitting between them. The CDR3 contains 13 residues. Germline V gene lookup returns CDR1 SEHNR and CDR2 FQNEAQ (reference sequence). CDR3 nucleotide sequence: TGTGCCAGCGGCGTACAGGGGAACACTGAAGCTTTCTTT. Encoded protein: CASGVQGNTEAFF.

This clone has just a few counts. V and J are TRBV5-5 and TRBJ1-6; 8 nucleotides align to TRBD1. The V gene's germline CDR1 is SGHKS and CDR2 YYEKEE (reference sequence). J lost 13 bases, V lost 5 bases, and 8 bases had no gene match. The CDR3 has 13 residues. DNA for the CDR3: TGTGCCAGCAGTCAGGACAGGGTTGACCCCCTCCACTTT. It translates to CASSQDRVDPLHF.

This clone showed up just a few times. The V call is TRBV2, the J call TRBJ1-5; 7 bases agree with TRBD1. Per the germline V gene, CDR1 is SNHLY and CDR2 is FYNNEI. J lost 3 bases, V lost 5 bases, and 7 bases had no gene match. The CDR3 length is 15 residues. CDR3 sequence reads: CASSTITGVNQPQHF. The CDR3 DNA is TGTGCCAGCAGTACTATAACAGGGGTCAATCAGCCCCAGCATTTT.

V and J are TRBV5-6 and TRBJ2-7; TRBD2 agrees at 15 bases. V was clipped by 3 bases and J by 9 bases; unmatched bases: 7. This CDR3 is 15 amino acids long. The V gene's germline CDR1 is SGHDT and CDR2 YYEEEE. This CDR3 reads CASSSGLAGGPGQYF. CDR3 in DNA: TGTGCCAGCAGCTCAGGACTAGCGGGGGGGCCCGGGCAGTACTTC.